This record covers a single TCR beta chain. Its specificity is unknown. The repertoire was sequenced with immunoSEQ multiplex PCR; TCRdb's copy has only in-frame clones and lacks some. This table has about 130,000 clones, more than 85% appearing once. This record belongs to a study of T cell responses to AZD1222 COVID-19 vaccine. Study observations and caveats: Females outnumbered males among donors, who were mostly white British; clonal diversity was possibly underestimated. As reported, nearly half of all spike-specific TCRs target variant regions that are unmutated. Spike-spanning, vaccine-associated CD4 TCRs were dominant at 160-218 and 743-854.

The CDR3 runs to 15 residues. V lost 8 bases, J lost 5 bases, and 16 bases lay in between. CDR1 is MDHEN, CDR2 SYDVKM, per germline. The rearrangement joins TRBV28 to TRBJ1-6; D is ambiguous. The receptor's source is an adult in good health. Sample: peripheral blood, taken on day 0 of AZD1222 vaccination. The CDR3 DNA reads as TGTGCCAGCTCTCCCATTCCAGGCAATAATTCACCCCTCCACTTT. It codes for CASSPIPGNNSPLHF.